The T cell receptor (beta chain) described here comes from a study of cytomegalovirus exposure and HLA in healthy donors. Background on the study: Of all 400 or so donors who were genotyped, around 79% belonged to the Caucasian-associated ancestry cluster. Broader study findings: Later analysis showed most CMV-associated TCR beta chains appearing HLA-restricted. In a later analysis, TCR beta V- and J-gene trimming was associated with a missense DCLRE1C variant.

Regarding this clone: Its antigen is not known.

Donors consisted of healthy bone marrow donors. 60 Vbeta and 13 Jbeta primers were used in PCR. Only in-frame clones appear in the TCRdb table, and some are missing; sequencing was by immunoSEQ multiplex PCR. The sample comprises roughly 180,000 clones, around 80% of which are singletons, and roughly 1.4% rests with the top ten. The sequence was collected from a woman aged 25-40 years in good health and CMV-seropositive. Sequenced: PBMCs.

The CDR3 region has the DNA TGTGCCAGCAGTGCCCGGAGGGATGGGGGGGTGACAGATACGCAGTATTTT. This sequence encodes CASSARRDGGVTDTQYF. V is TRBV6-1 and J is TRBJ2-3; 7 bases agree with TRBD2. The germline V gene encodes CDR1 MNHNS and CDR2 SASEGT. V lost 4 bases, J lost 3 bases, and 13 bases stayed unmatched. CDR3 length equals 17 residues.